This paragraph reports one TCR beta chain. What it recognizes is unknown. This sample was included in a study of cytomegalovirus exposure and HLA in healthy donors. Study observations and caveats: It has been reported that TCR beta sequences accurately predicted the HLA-A and HLA-B alleles of most subjects.

Vbeta (60) and Jbeta (13) primers were used in the PCR. Data came from immunoSEQ multiplex PCR; TCRdb stores just in-frame clones and leaves some out. The sample records about 190,000 clones, roughly 13% being singletons. Specimen: PBMCs. This receptor was obtained from a man aged 50-60 years in good health and CMV-seropositive.

CDR3 nucleotide sequence: TGCGCCAGCAGACACACCAGGAACACTGAAGCTTTCTTT. This gives the protein CASRHTRNTEAFF. The V call is TRBV4-3, the J call TRBJ1-1, with no clear D. Germline-derived CDR1 and CDR2 are LGHNA and YSLEER. The V end was cut by 6 bases, the J end by 1 base, with 9 bases between. This CDR3 spans 13 amino acids.